The 28 T cell receptor beta chains below come from one sample, sequenced in a study of cytotoxic CD8 clonotypes in ibrutinib-treated CLL. Data came from immunoSEQ multiplex PCR; TCRdb stores just in-frame clones and leaves some out. This sample has roughly 160,000 clones; roughly four fifths occur once, and the top ten carry around 2%. Sequencing used PBMCs, obtained after 12 months of ibrutinib treatment. These receptors were collected from a human donor with chronic lymphocytic leukemia.

The chain employs TRBV19 and TRBJ1-4, with a weak D call TRBD1 (5 bases). There are 14 residues in the CDR3. V lost 6 bases to trimming and J lost 10 bases, with 18 bases between them. CDR1 is LNHDA, CDR2 SQIVND, per germline (reference sequence). CDR3 loop: CASRKTATQGKLFF. In DNA, the CDR3 is TGTGCCAGTAGAAAGACAGCAACCCAAGGAAAACTGTTTTTT.

This rearrangement joins TRBV18 to TRBJ1-1; possible D gene TRBD1, 6 bases. Trimming cost V 6 bases and J 7 bases, with 18 bases left between them. The CDR3 consists of 14 residues. CDR1 is KGHSH and CDR2 is LQKENI in the germline V gene. The CDR3: CASSPGGGNGEAFF. The CDR3 DNA is TGTGCCAGCTCCCCCGGGGGGGGCAACGGTGAAGCTTTCTTT.

The chain combines TRBV11-2 with TRBJ2-3, with TRBD2 matching over 9 bases. The CDR3 is made up of 17 amino acids. V gave up 0 bases and J gave up 0 bases; unmatched junction bases: 4. Germline assignment: CDR1 SGHAT and CDR2 FQNNGV. CDR3 in DNA: TGTGCCAGCAGCTTAGAGGCTAGCGGGACTAGCACAGATACGCAGTATTTT. This sequence encodes CASSLEASGTSTDTQYF.

This CDR3 is CASSPRGTSGDYEQYF. CDR3 in DNA: TGTGCCAGCAGCCCCCGAGGGACTAGCGGGGATTACGAGCAGTACTTC. V gene TRBV4-2 combines with J gene TRBJ2-7, with TRBD2 matching 13 bases. CDR1 LGHNA and CDR2 YNFKEQ come from the germline V gene. The V gene end was trimmed by 4 bases and the J gene end by 4 bases; junction bases not matched to a gene: 7. CDR3 size: 16 residues.

This chain joins TRBV27 and TRBJ2-1, with D unresolved. The CDR3 is made up of 14 amino acids. The germline V gene encodes CDR1 MNHEY and CDR2 SMNVEV (reference sequence). Trimming shortened V by 0 bases and J by 5 bases, and 8 bases separated the two germline ends. This CDR3 is CASSLSGSHNEQFF. CDR3 nucleotides: TGTGCCAGCAGTTTATCAGGGTCCCACAATGAGCAGTTCTTC.

This chain connects TRBV5-4 to TRBJ2-3, with TRBD2 as a possible D gene (6 bases). The CDR3 length is 14 residues. CDR1 is SGHNT and CDR2 is YYREEE in the germline V gene (reference sequence). V lost 7 bases, J lost 2 bases, and 14 bases lay in between. The chain's CDR3 is CASGRLEYTDTQYF. For the CDR3, the DNA is TGTGCCAGCGGTAGACTAGAATACACAGATACGCAGTATTTT. Full variable domain (outside the CDR3, taken from reference TRBV5-4 and TRBJ2-3): ETGVTQSPTHLIKTRGQQVTLRCSSQSGHNTVSWYQQALGQGPQFIFQYYREEENGRGNFPPRFSGLQFPNYSSELNVNALELDDSALYLCASGRLEYTDTQYFGPGTRLTVL.

The J gene is TRBJ1-1, the V gene TRBV19; D unresolved. The ends were cut back, 4 bases at V and 6 bases at J, with 15 bases in the middle. This CDR3 is 14 amino acids long. From germline, CDR1 is LNHDA and CDR2 SQIVND (reference sequence). Here the CDR3 DNA reads TGTGCCAGTAGTACCCCTGTCCCGTCGGCTGAAGCTTTCTTT. It specifies CASSTPVPSAEAFF.

This chain joins TRBV6-1 and TRBJ2-7; D is unclear. Trimming took 7 bases from V and 1 from J, leaving 11 bases between them. Germline CDR1 reads MNHNS; CDR2 reads SASEGT. The CDR3 runs to 13 residues. The CDR3 loop reads CASKLSISYEQYF. CDR3 coding DNA: TGTGCCAGCAAGTTGAGCATTTCCTACGAGCAGTACTTC.

This clone has just a few counts. The V gene is TRBV28, the J gene TRBJ1-5; possibly TRBD1 for D (5 bases). V lost 3 bases to trimming and J lost 7 bases, with 13 bases between them. The CDR3 consists of 14 residues. The germline V gene encodes CDR1 MDHEN and CDR2 SYDVKM. CDR3 residues: CASSLGQGGQPQHF. The CDR3 DNA reads as TGTGCCAGCAGTTTGGGCCAGGGCGGGCAGCCCCAGCATTTT. Complete variable domain (other parts from reference TRBV28 and TRBJ1-5): DVKVTQSSRYLVKRTGEKVFLECVQDMDHENMFWYRQDPGLGLRLIYFSYDVKMKEKGDIPEGYSVSREKKERFSLILESASTNQTSMYLCASSLGQGGQPQHFGDGTRLSIL.

CDR3 loop: CASSLEGTQVGNEQFF. For the CDR3, the DNA is TGCGCCAGCAGCTTGGAAGGGACTCAGGTGGGGAATGAGCAGTTCTTC. This chain uses TRBV5-1 with TRBJ2-1; TRBD2 might be the D (6 bases). The CDR3 has 16 amino acids. CDR1 and CDR2 (germline): SGHRS, YFSETQ. The V end lost 0 bases, the J end lost 7 bases, and 17 bases lay between the germline ends.

In DNA, the CDR3 is TGTGCCAGCAGCTTAGCCAGCGGGGTTTACAATGAGCAGTTCTTC. Its translation: CASSLASGVYNEQFF. V is TRBV7-2 and J is TRBJ2-1; 7 bases align to TRBD2. The J segment lost 4 bases and the V segment lost 0 bases, leaving 3 bases of the junction unmatched. The CDR3 length is 15 residues. Germline V gene data show CDR1 as SGHTA and CDR2 as FQGNSA.

The chain recombines TRBV9 with TRBJ2-6; 7 bases agree with TRBD1. The V and J ends lost 4 bases and 0 bases, in that order; junction bases with no gene match: 4. The CDR3 runs to 16 residues. Germline V gives CDR1 SGDLS, CDR2 YYNGEE. CDR3 nucleotides: TGTGCCAGCAGCTCGGACAGGAGCTCTGGGGCCAACGTCCTGACTTTC. Its translation is CASSSDRSSGANVLTF.

This sequence joins TRBV7-2 and TRBJ1-5, with 7 bases matching TRBD1. Trimming at V came to 5 bases and at J to 3 bases, leaving 7 bases not matched to a gene. CDR1 is SGHTA, CDR2 FQGNSA, per germline. This CDR3 contains 15 residues. In nucleotides, the CDR3 is TGTGCCAGCAGCCCCGAGACAGGGCCCAATCAGCCCCAGCATTTT. The encoded protein is CASSPETGPNQPQHF.

This clone has a handful of counts. This CDR3 is CASSVVSMRGPYEQYF. CDR3 bases: TGTGCCAGCAGCGTCGTGTCGATGCGGGGACCCTACGAGCAGTACTTC. This rearrangement joins TRBV28 to TRBJ2-7; possible D gene TRBD2, 6 bases. The length of the CDR3 is 16 residues. The germline gives CDR1 MDHEN, CDR2 SYDVKM. The V end lost 6 bases, the J end lost 2 bases, and 20 bases lay between the germline ends.

The chain links TRBV7-3 to TRBJ1-6; a possible D gene is TRBD1 (5 bases). V lost 2 bases, J lost 10 bases, and 9 bases lay in between. Germline assignment: CDR1 SGHTA and CDR2 FQGTGA. The CDR3 loop spans 13 amino acids. This chain's CDR3 is CASSLGGSSPLHF. The CDR3 DNA sequence: TGTGCCAGCAGCTTAGGGGGGAGCTCACCCCTCCACTTT.

This clone was seen a few times. The rearrangement joins TRBV5-6 to TRBJ1-2; 8 positions agree with TRBD1. The CDR3 has 14 amino acids. Germline-derived CDR1 and CDR2 are SGHDT and YYEEEE. V shed 5 bases, J shed 7 bases, and the junction held 10 bases outside the gene matches. The CDR3 sequence: CASRTGQGAGGYTF. The CDR3 bases are TGTGCCAGCAGGACTGGACAGGGTGCAGGTGGCTACACCTTC. Together with reference TRBV5-6 and TRBJ1-2, the CDR3 gives the full variable domain: DAGVTQSPTHLIKTRGQQVTLRCSPKSGHDTVSWYQQALGQGPQFIFQYYEEEERQRGNFPDRFSGHQFPNYSSELNVNALLLGDSALYLCASRTGQGAGGYTFGSGTRLTVV.

V and J are TRBV7-2 and TRBJ2-2; 8 nucleotides align to TRBD2. Trimming at V came to 4 bases and at J to 0 bases, leaving 7 bases not matched to a gene. The length of the CDR3 is 17 residues. Germline V gives CDR1 SGHTA, CDR2 FQGNSA. As DNA, the CDR3 is TGTGCCAGCAGCTATGGGAGGGGACTAGCGAACACCGGGGAGCTGTTTTTT. Translated, it gives CASSYGRGLANTGELFF.

V gene TRBV18 combines with J gene TRBJ2-7; D gene ambiguous. The CDR3 covers 12 residues. In germline, CDR1 is KGHSH, CDR2 LQKENI. With 6 bases removed from V and 1 base from J, the gap between germline ends came to 7 bases. CDR3 sequence: CASSMESYEQYF. CDR3 nucleotide sequence: TGTGCCAGCTCGATGGAATCCTACGAGCAGTACTTC.

This clone was detected ten times or more. The chain is built from TRBV28 and TRBJ2-7; TRBD2 is a possible D gene (7 bases). The germline gives CDR1 MDHEN, CDR2 SYDVKM. Trimming cost V 6 bases and J 1 base, with 19 bases left between them. CDR3 size: 16 residues. CDR3 in amino acids: CASSRRRGGGSYEQYF. CDR3 bases: TGTGCCAGCAGCCGACGTCGGGGAGGGGGATCCTACGAGCAGTACTTC.

The rearrangement links TRBV19 to TRBJ2-3, with TRBD2 as a possible D gene (7 bases). Germline loops: CDR1 LNHDA, CDR2 SQIVND (reference sequence). Deletions cut 7 bases from V and 0 bases from J, with 14 bases between. The CDR3 consists of 15 residues. The DNA of the CDR3 is TGTGCCAGTAAGGGGGGGGACCTTAGCACAGATACGCAGTATTTT. It is translated as CASKGGDLSTDTQYF.

The gene calls are TRBV5-1 and TRBJ1-3, with D tentatively TRBD1 (6 bases). Trimming pared 4 bases from V and 4 bases from J, leaving 21 bases between. The germline V gene has CDR1 SGHRS and CDR2 YFSETQ. CDR3 size: 17 residues. The CDR3 sequence is CASSESPGAGSGNTIYF. The CDR3 coding sequence is TGCGCCAGCAGCGAGTCCCCAGGGGCAGGGTCCGGAAACACCATATATTTT.

The chain recombines TRBV7-6 with TRBJ2-1; no clear D. CDR1 and CDR2 (germline): SGHVS, FNYEAQ. V was trimmed by 0 bases and J by 8 bases, leaving 8 bases between them. This CDR3 contains 13 residues. CDR3 sequence (DNA): TGTGCCAGCAGCTTAGCAAGACGGGATGAGCAGTTCTTC. Amino acid sequence: CASSLARRDEQFF.

The chain links TRBV7-2 to TRBJ2-2; 9 bases map to TRBD2. The length of the CDR3 is 16 residues. V was pared by 2 bases and J by 7 bases, with 8 bases of the junction left unmatched. The germline V gene encodes CDR1 SGHTA and CDR2 FQGNSA. The CDR3 region has the DNA TGTGCCAGCAGCTTAACCAGCGGGAGGCCGGTCGGGGAGCTGTTTTTT. It is translated as CASSLTSGRPVGELFF.

This clone has more than one count but fewer than ten. This chain joins TRBV4-1 and TRBJ1-2, with D perhaps TRBD1 (6 bases). The CDR3 length is 16 residues. Trimming pared 1 base from V and 4 bases from J, leaving 16 bases between. CDR1 is MGHRA and CDR2 is YSYEKL in the germline V gene. The CDR3 is CASSQGRGQRSYGYTF. CDR3 nucleotides: TGCGCCAGCAGCCAAGGCCGGGGGCAGAGATCCTATGGCTACACCTTC.

This clone was seen just once. The rearrangement links TRBV19 to TRBJ1-2, with TRBD1 as a possible D gene (6 bases). CDR3 size: 11 residues. The germline V gene encodes CDR1 LNHDA and CDR2 SQIVND (reference sequence). The V end was cut by 6 bases, the J end by 5 bases, with 7 bases between. Here the CDR3 DNA reads TGTGCCAGTAGGGGGACATATGGCTACACCTTC. This translates into CASRGTYGYTF.

The V call is TRBV7-9, the J call TRBJ2-4, with TRBD1 matching 9 bases. Germline CDR1 is SEHNR and CDR2 is FQNEAQ (reference sequence). CDR3 length: 17 amino acids. With V trimmed by 1 base and J by 1 base, 5 bases remained unmatched. Written as DNA, the CDR3 is TGTGCCAGCAGCTTAGGGGACAGGGCTACCGCCAAAAACATTCAGTACTTC. This sequence encodes CASSLGDRATAKNIQYF.

This clone was found once. The rearrangement links TRBV9 to TRBJ1-3; maybe TRBD1 (5 bases). V lost 0 bases to trimming and J lost 10 bases, with 14 bases between them. The germline V gene encodes CDR1 SGDLS and CDR2 YYNGEE. The CDR3 is 14 residues long. The CDR3 DNA reads TGTGCCAGCAGCGTAGGCTCAGGGAATCCGACCATATATTTT. This translates into CASSVGSGNPTIYF.

V is TRBV28 and J is TRBJ2-7, with D perhaps TRBD1 or TRBD2 (6 bases each). Germline assignment: CDR1 MDHEN and CDR2 SYDVKM. The CDR3 consists of 15 residues. V was clipped by 5 bases and J by 9 bases, with 23 bases between them. The CDR3 sequence is CASSTQGGLGSGQYF. CDR3 sequence (DNA): TGTGCCAGCAGTACACAAGGGGGGCTAGGGTCCGGGCAGTACTTC.